The next 18 T cell receptor beta chains were all read from a single sample in a study of blood T cell repertoires in COVID-19. Some clones are missing from TCRdb's copy, which holds only in-frame ones; the method was immunoSEQ multiplex PCR. Among about 59,000 clones listed, around four fifths were seen once. Sequenced sample: peripheral blood. The receptors were gathered from a man older than 75 with acute or convalescent COVID-19.

This chain connects TRBV4-1 to TRBJ1-5, with D possibly being TRBD1 (5 bases). The CDR3 is made up of 15 amino acids. Trimming removed 0 bases at V and 0 bases at J, with 6 bases between. Germline V CDR1 and CDR2: MGHRA, YSYEKL. CDR3 sequence (DNA): TGCGCCAGCAGCCAAGAGGGACTTAGCAATCAGCCCCAGCATTTT. It codes for CASSQEGLSNQPQHF.

The V gene is TRBV6-5, the J gene TRBJ2-1; TRBD1 matches 11 bases. The germline CDR1 and CDR2 sequences are MNHEY and SVGAGI. The V and J ends lost 5 bases and 7 bases, in that order; junction bases with no gene match: 7. This CDR3 has 15 residues. CDR3 sequence: CASSPGQGARNEQFF. In DNA form, the CDR3 reads TGTGCCAGCAGTCCCGGACAGGGGGCGCGGAATGAGCAGTTCTTC.

V and J are TRBV3-1 (or the pseudogene TRBV3-2) and TRBJ1-4; possible D gene TRBD1, 5 bases. CDR3 length equals 15 residues. With 1 base removed from V and 7 bases from J, the gap between germline ends came to 13 bases. Germline values: CDR1 LGHDT, CDR2 YNNKEL (reference sequence). Here the CDR3 reads CASSQVGEGSEKLFF. DNA for the CDR3: TGTGCCAGCAGCCAAGTGGGGGAGGGGTCTGAAAAACTGTTTTTT.

The V and J genes are TRBV12-5 and TRBJ1-1; D is possibly TRBD1 (6 bases). Germline CDR1 and CDR2: LGHNT and FRNRAP. The CDR3 extends over 15 amino acids. Trimming stripped 5 bases from V and 1 base from J, with 14 bases between. CDR3 sequence reads: CASGPTGTKNTEAFF. As DNA, the CDR3 is TGTGCTAGTGGTCCTACAGGGACCAAGAACACTGAAGCTTTCTTT.

The V call is TRBV19, the J call TRBJ1-2; D ambiguous. Trimming took 6 bases from V and 4 from J, leaving 21 bases between them. This CDR3 is 16 amino acids long. Germline loops: CDR1 LNHDA, CDR2 SQIVND (reference sequence). The CDR3 bases are TGTGCCAGTAGATCAACGGGAGCCGAAACAAGCTATGGCTACACCTTC. This encodes CASRSTGAETSYGYTF.

V is TRBV5-1 and J is TRBJ2-3, with 7 bases matching TRBD2. Germline V gene data show CDR1 as SGHRS and CDR2 as YFSETQ. The V segment lost 0 bases and the J segment 2 bases; nucleotides outside the gene matches: 9. The CDR3 contains 17 residues. The CDR3 DNA is TGCGCCAGCAGCTTGGGCCAGACTAGCACCGACACAGATACGCAGTATTTT. Amino acids: CASSLGQTSTDTDTQYF.

The V call is TRBV7-9, the J call TRBJ2-7; perhaps TRBD1 as D (6 bases). V was trimmed by 5 bases and J by 0 bases, leaving 20 bases between them. The germline V gene encodes CDR1 SEHNR and CDR2 FQNEAQ (reference sequence). This CDR3 has 17 amino acids. Here the CDR3 DNA reads TGTGCCAGCAGCCCGGGGCCGTGGCAGGGGAGCTCCTACGAGCAGTACTTC. It encodes CASSPGPWQGSSYEQYF.

DNA of the CDR3: TGCAGCGTTGAAGGACTAGCTGGAGGCACAGATACGCAGTATTTT. This translates into CSVEGLAGGTDTQYF. V is TRBV29-1 and J is TRBJ2-3; 7 positions match TRBD2. Germline V gives CDR1 SQVTM, CDR2 ANQGSEA. V lost 1 base to trimming and J lost 1 base; unmatched junction nucleotides: 5. The CDR3 consists of 15 residues.

This chain joins TRBV7-2 and TRBJ1-4, with a possible D match to TRBD1 (6 bases). CDR1 and CDR2 (germline): SGHTA, FQGNSA. V lost 4 bases to trimming and J lost 0 bases, with 12 bases between them. The CDR3 has 16 amino acids. The CDR3 sequence: CASSSGQQTTNEKLFF. For the CDR3, the DNA is TGTGCCAGCAGCTCCGGACAGCAAACAACTAATGAAAAACTGTTTTTT.

The J gene is TRBJ1-6, the V gene TRBV19; D may be TRBD1 (5 bases). V was clipped by 3 bases and J by 13 bases, with 13 bases between them. CDR1 is LNHDA and CDR2 is SQIVND in the germline V gene (reference sequence). The CDR3 has 13 amino acids. CDR3 sequence: CASSMGGVAPLHF. The CDR3 region has the DNA TGTGCCAGTAGTATGGGGGGAGTGGCCCCCCTCCACTTT.

The chain combines TRBV24-1 with TRBJ1-5; D might be TRBD1 (5 bases). Germline V gene data show CDR1 as KGHDR and CDR2 as SFDVKD. V dropped 4 bases and J dropped 2 bases, with 8 bases sitting between them. The CDR3 loop spans 14 amino acids. This CDR3 is CATSEGGGNQPQHF. The CDR3 DNA follows: TGTGCCACCAGTGAGGGGGGTGGCAATCAGCCCCAGCATTTT.

V and J are TRBV10-2 and TRBJ1-5, with D perhaps matching TRBD1 (5 bases). There are 15 residues in the CDR3. The germline V gene has CDR1 WSHSY and CDR2 SAAADI. Trimming removed 7 bases at V and 3 bases at J, with 16 bases between. The CDR3 DNA sequence: TGCGCCAGCATGGGCGGAGACAGCTACAATCAGCCCCAGCATTTT. It specifies CASMGGDSYNQPQHF.

The J gene is TRBJ2-1, the V gene TRBV3-1 (or the pseudogene TRBV3-2), with TRBD2 matching 8 bases. Germline values: CDR1 LGHDT, CDR2 YNNKEL (reference sequence). The CDR3 is made up of 14 amino acids. Trimming at V came to 4 bases and at J to 4 bases, leaving 3 bases not matched to a gene. CDR3 region: CASSLGGGYNEQFF. In DNA form, the CDR3 reads TGTGCCAGCAGCCTGGGCGGGGGGTACAATGAGCAGTTCTTC.

The J gene is TRBJ2-5, the V gene TRBV7-3; the match to TRBD2 covers 11 bases. Germline CDR1 reads SGHTA; CDR2 reads FQGTGA. CDR3 length: 15 amino acids. The junction had 2 bases not matched to a gene; V was cut back by 3 bases and J by 2 bases. CDR3 amino acids: CASSFSGREQETQYF. DNA for the CDR3: TGTGCCAGCAGCTTTAGCGGGAGGGAACAAGAGACCCAGTACTTC.

This clone was observed a few times. The chain is built from TRBV9 and TRBJ1-1; 7 bases line up with TRBD1. After removal of 3 bases from V and 1 base from J, the junction contained 6 bases not matched to a gene. The CDR3 has 15 amino acids. Germline CDR1 SGDLS, CDR2 YYNGEE. CDR3 DNA: TGTGCCAGCAGCGAGATCAGACAGGGGAACACTGAAGCTTTCTTT. It codes for CASSEIRQGNTEAFF.

The rearrangement links TRBV2 to TRBJ2-5; 8 nucleotides align to TRBD2. V lost 6 bases and J lost 5; bases outside the gene matches: 5. The germline CDR1 and CDR2 sequences are SNHLY and FYNNEI. The CDR3 covers 13 residues. CDR3 coding DNA: TGTGCCAGCAGCCGACTAGCGCAGGAGACCCAGTACTTC. Translation gives CASSRLAQETQYF.

The chain couples TRBV11-3 to TRBJ2-7; 7 bases are shared with TRBD2. V gave up 5 bases and J gave up 1 base; unmatched junction bases: 11. Germline CDR1 is SGHNT and CDR2 is YENEEA. This CDR3 contains 16 residues. The CDR3, as DNA: TGTGCCAGCAGCGTTAGGGGACGGGAGGCATCCTACGAGCAGTACTTC. It specifies CASSVRGREASYEQYF.

The chain has TRBV5-1 and TRBJ2-1, with 7 bases fitting TRBD1. J gave up 12 bases and V 4 bases, and 13 bases lay outside the gene matches. The CDR3 runs 14 residues. CDR1 and CDR2 from the germline V gene are SGHRS and YFSETQ. CDR3 residues: CASSQGDGLSGQFF. CDR3 DNA sequence: TGCGCCAGCAGCCAGGGGGACGGTCTCTCTGGGCAGTTCTTC.